Ten or more counts support the clone carrying this TCR beta chain. Antigen specificity is unknown. This sample stems from a study of identifying expanded T cells in peripheral blood. Method: immunoSEQ multiplex PCR; TCRdb's copy keeps in-frame clones and lacks some. The sample has around 130,000 clones, approximately 86% seen once. Study-wide findings and caveats: Differentially abundant clones: 0.95 to 1.5 between replicates, 15 to 17 at two to three weeks, over 18 at four.

The V gene's germline CDR1 is LNHDA and CDR2 SQIVND (reference sequence). V lost 7 bases, J lost 1 base, and 13 bases lay in between. The CDR3 consists of 14 residues. The clonotype was recovered from a person aged 18 to 69 in good health. This chain joins TRBV19 and TRBJ1-1; D unresolved. Sequencing was performed on blood. The CDR3 here is CASNYFEGNTEAFF. The CDR3 nucleotides are TGTGCCAGTAACTACTTCGAGGGGAACACTGAAGCTTTCTTT.